These T cell receptor beta chains were read from a single sample in a study of response to subunit inactivated influenza vaccine. In TCRdb, the RT-PCR reads were re-called with MiXCR into one record per CDR3 protein. The sample has hundreds of thousands of distinct CDR3 sequences; 10% to 15% are singletons. The sequenced sample was PBMCs from blood, obtained on the day of vaccination. The receptor set was obtained from a man between 50 and 59 years old who received an inactivated influenza vaccine. The CDR3 runs from the conserved cysteine through the conserved F or W. A D gene is named only where the DNA matches it firmly. For some rows the clone size is stated as once, few or many, or as a class when expanded; others skip it.

D,V,J,size,CDR3,DNA
TRBD1,TRBV10-3,TRBJ2-7,few,CATTGDNEQYF,TGTGCCACGACAGGGGACAACGAGCAGTACTTC
TRBD2,TRBV10-3,TRBJ2-1,.,CAISESSGGAYEQFF,TGTGCCATCAGTGAGTCAAGCGGGGGGGCTTATGAGCAGTTCTTC
.,TRBV7-2,TRBJ2-7,few,CASSLGRGVYEQYF,TGTGCCAGCAGCTTAGGGAGGGGGGTCTACGAGCAGTACTTC
TRBD2,TRBV4-3,TRBJ2-5,few,CASSQELAGQETQYF,TGCGCCAGCAGCCAAGAACTAGCGGGCCAAGAGACCCAGTACTTC
TRBD2,TRBV10-3,TRBJ2-3,few,CAISTSGGAGDTQYF,TGTGCCATCAGTACTAGCGGGGGGGCCGGGGATACGCAGTATTTT
.,TRBV18,TRBJ2-3,once,CASSPNSGDTQYF,TGTGCCAGCTCACCAAACAGCGGTGATACGCAGTATTTT
TRBD2,TRBV3-1,TRBJ2-3,.,CASSQDVTSGRANTQYF,TGTGCCAGCAGCCAAGATGTGACTAGCGGGAGGGCCAATACGCAGTATTTT
.,TRBV20-1,TRBJ1-6,many,CSASRDGRSYNSPLHF,TGCAGTGCTAGCCGAGACGGGCGGTCCTATAATTCACCCCTCCACTTT
.,TRBV29-1,TRBJ2-7,few,CSVVGYEQYF,TGCAGCGTTGTTGGATACGAGCAGTACTTC
TRBD2,TRBV5-1,TRBJ2-7,few,CASSLTGTSGNYEQYF,TGCGCCAGCAGCTTGACCGGGACTAGCGGGAACTACGAGCAGTACTTC
.,TRBV29-1,TRBJ1-1,.,CSVEGGGPEAFF,TGCAGCGTTGAAGGGGGGGGGCCTGAAGCTTTCTTT
.,TRBV12-3/TRBV12-4,TRBJ2-7,.,CASSLHRRLYRGEQYF,TGTGCCAGCAGTCTCCACAGGCGGCTATATCGAGGCGAGCAGTACTTC
.,TRBV3-1,TRBJ2-2,few,CASSQGPYTGELFF,TGTGCCAGCAGCCAGGGGCCATACACCGGGGAGCTGTTTTTT
.,TRBV20-1,TRBJ2-1,few,CSAWDSPTQFF,TGCAGTGCTTGGGACTCCCCTACCCAGTTCTTC
.,TRBV6-5,TRBJ2-7,.,CASSYRRNGYEQYF,TGTGCCAGCAGTTATCGCAGGAATGGTTACGAGCAGTACTTC
.,TRBV7-2,TRBJ2-1,few,CASSSQGDRYNEQFF,TGTGCCAGCAGCTCCCAGGGTGACCGCTACAATGAGCAGTTCTTC
.,TRBV11-2,TRBJ2-1,many,CASSLAPSGYEQFF,TGTGCCAGCAGCTTGGCACCGTCAGGGTATGAGCAGTTCTTC
TRBD1,TRBV4-1,TRBJ2-2,few,CASSYGQGAFSTGELFF,TGCGCCAGCAGCTACGGACAGGGGGCGTTTAGCACCGGGGAGCTGTTTTTT
.,TRBV7-2,TRBJ2-5,many,CASSFRVQETQYF,TGTGCCAGCAGCTTCCGCGTGCAGGAGACCCAGTACTTC
.,TRBV7-9,TRBJ1-1,many,CASSLHGDTEAFF,TGTGCCAGCAGCTTACACGGGGACACTGAAGCTTTCTTT
TRBD2,TRBV4-1,TRBJ2-1,few,CASSQFDSGGSYNEQFF,TGCGCCAGCAGCCAATTTGATAGCGGGGGGTCCTACAATGAGCAGTTCTTC
TRBD2,TRBV29-1,TRBJ2-7,few,CSVGGLAELQYF,TGCAGCGTTGGAGGACTAGCGGAGCTTCAGTACTTC
.,TRBV20-1,TRBJ1-6,few,CSARDDRAKVPHF,TGCAGTGCTAGAGATGACCGGGCCAAGGTCCCCCACTTT
TRBD2,TRBV6-2/TRBV6-3,TRBJ2-7,.,CASGIGYEQYF,TGTGCAAGCGGGATAGGGTACGAGCAGTACTTC
TRBD2,TRBV12-3/TRBV12-4,TRBJ2-7,.,CASSLAGLAGGWEQYF,TGTGCCAGCAGTTTAGCGGGACTAGCGGGGGGTTGGGAGCAGTACTTC
.,TRBV20-1,TRBJ1-6,few,CSAPPTGWLNSPLHF,TGCAGTGCTCCTCCGACAGGTTGGCTGAATTCACCCCTCCACTTT
.,TRBV12-3/TRBV12-4,TRBJ2-1,.,CASSLLPGYNEQFF,TGTGCCAGCAGTTTATTGCCGGGGTACAATGAGCAGTTCTTC
.,TRBV20-1,TRBJ1-5,few,CSARDGSGGNQPQHF,TGCAGTGCTAGAGATGGAAGCGGGGGAAATCAGCCCCAGCATTTT
.,TRBV9,TRBJ2-3,.,CASSVGSGQSDTQYF,TGTGCCAGCAGCGTCGGGTCAGGGCAGTCAGATACGCAGTATTTT
TRBD1,TRBV6-1,TRBJ2-1,.,CASRGSGTGYNEQFF,TGTGCCAGCCGCGGCTCCGGGACAGGGTACAATGAGCAGTTCTTC
.,TRBV12-3/TRBV12-4,TRBJ1-6,many,CASSLESRALHF,TGTGCCAGCAGTTTAGAGTCGAGGGCCCTCCACTTT
.,TRBV7-9,TRBJ2-7,few,CASSSPKGRYEQYF,TGTGCCAGCAGCTCACCGAAAGGACGCTACGAGCAGTACTTC
TRBD1,TRBV5-1,TRBJ2-2,many,CASSAGQGNTGELFF,TGCGCCAGCAGCGCGGGACAGGGGAACACCGGGGAGCTGTTTTTT
.,TRBV7-8,TRBJ2-4,few,CASTPVGSTTKNIQYF,TGTGCCAGCACCCCCGTAGGGTCGACCACCAAAAACATTCAGTACTTC
.,TRBV20-1,TRBJ1-1,many,CSARGPNTEAFF,TGCAGTGCTAGGGGCCCGAACACTGAAGCTTTCTTT
.,TRBV5-6,TRBJ2-3,.,CASSSVRRRTDTQYF,TGTGCCAGCAGCTCTGTACGTAGGCGCACAGATACGCAGTATTTT
TRBD1,TRBV20-1,TRBJ1-1,few,CSARESRDRDEAFF,TGCAGTGCTAGAGAGTCCCGGGACAGAGATGAAGCTTTCTTT
.,TRBV29-1,TRBJ1-4,.,CSPRGEKLFF,TGCAGCCCCCGCGGTGAAAAACTGTTTTTT
.,TRBV27,TRBJ1-5,few,CASSLLAQGGQPQHF,TGTGCCAGCAGTTTATTGGCGCAGGGAGGTCAGCCCCAGCATTTT
.,TRBV7-2,TRBJ2-7,few,CASSLNTNEQYF,TGTGCCAGCAGCTTAAACACGAACGAGCAGTACTTC
TRBD1,TRBV4-3,TRBJ2-1,.,CASSQEKGQGFLVPFF,TGCGCCAGCAGCCAAGAAAAGGGACAGGGGTTCTTGGTTCCGTTCTTC
.,TRBV10-3,TRBJ2-5,.,CAISEGLRETQYF,TGTGCCATCAGTGAAGGCCTAAGAGAGACCCAGTACTTC
TRBD1,TRBV2,TRBJ2-1,few,CASSPDRGDEQFF,TGTGCCAGCAGTCCAGACAGGGGCGATGAGCAGTTCTTC
.,TRBV27,TRBJ2-7,few,CASSFTGVAYEQYF,TGTGCCAGCAGTTTTACGGGGGTTGCCTACGAGCAGTACTTC
TRBD2,TRBV12-3/TRBV12-4,TRBJ2-1,many,CASSSTSGYNEQFF,TGTGCCAGCAGTTCGACTAGCGGCTACAATGAGCAGTTCTTC
TRBD2,TRBV11-2,TRBJ2-2,few,CASSLRYSAGGTTGGELFF,TGTGCCAGCAGCTTAAGATATTCGGCGGGAGGGACAACCGGCGGGGAGCTGTTTTTT
.,TRBV2,TRBJ2-5,few,CASSESQGRRKETQYF,TGTGCCAGCAGTGAATCGCAGGGTCGCCGAAAAGAGACCCAGTACTTC
.,TRBV12-3/TRBV12-4,TRBJ2-7,few,CASSLVDLTYEQYF,TGTGCCAGCAGTTTGGTGGATTTAACCTACGAGCAGTACTTC
.,TRBV12-3/TRBV12-4,TRBJ1-4,few,CASSFSSSGEKLFF,TGTGCCAGCAGTTTCTCGTCCTCTGGGGAAAAACTGTTTTTT
TRBD2,TRBV4-2,TRBJ2-1,.,CASSQTSGRGNEQFF,TGTGCCAGCAGCCAAACTAGCGGGAGAGGCAATGAGCAGTTCTTC
TRBD2,TRBV10-3,TRBJ2-3,few,CAINPGGISTDTQYF,TGTGCCATCAATCCGGGAGGGATTAGCACAGATACGCAGTATTTT
.,TRBV20-1,TRBJ2-1,.,CSARAPTGFSEQFF,TGCAGTGCTAGAGCTCCAACAGGGTTTAGTGAGCAGTTCTTC
TRBD2,TRBV11-2,TRBJ2-3,many,CASSLGQAGGSTDTQYF,TGTGCCAGCAGCTTAGGTCAAGCGGGGGGTAGCACAGATACGCAGTATTTT
TRBD2,TRBV11-1,TRBJ2-3,few,CASSLELYFSGRVTDTQYF,TGTGCCAGCAGCTTAGAACTATATTTCAGCGGGAGGGTCACAGATACGCAGTATTTT
.,TRBV30,TRBJ2-3,.,CAWSVVSGGRTDTQYF,TGTGCCTGGAGTGTTGTGTCTGGGGGTCGGACAGATACGCAGTATTTT